These T cell receptor beta chains were read from a single sample in a study of blood T cells in healthy people across ages. Each CDR3 protein gets one entry after TCRdb re-called the 5' RACE reads with MiXCR. In the table there are 850,000 to 1,000,000 distinct CDR3 sequences, roughly 50% of which are singletons. The sample taken for sequencing was blood. The receptors originated from a woman between 55 and 75 years old in good health. Each CDR3 is given with its conserved first and last residue. The order of the fields is V gene, J gene, clone size, D gene, CDR3 protein, CDR3 DNA. A D gene is named only where the DNA matches it firmly. Expanded clones get a size class; other rows say once, few or many, or leave the size out.

>TRBV7-8|TRBJ2-6|-|-
CASSLPARSGTNVLTF
TGTGCCAGCAGCTTACCAGCCAGGTCTGGGACCAACGTCCTGACTTTC
>TRBV10-3|TRBJ2-1|-|-
CAISEPSTKGNEQFF
TGTGCCATCAGTGAGCCTTCCACCAAAGGGAATGAGCAGTTCTTC
>TRBV7-2|TRBJ1-1|-|-
CASSLGTAGLNTEAFF
TGTGCCAGCAGCTTAGGGACGGCAGGGCTCAACACTGAAGCTTTCTTT
>TRBV5-5|TRBJ1-1|-|-
CASSVDGWNTEAFF
TGTGCCAGCAGCGTCGACGGCTGGAACACTGAAGCTTTCTTT
>TRBV6-2/TRBV6-3|TRBJ2-5|-|-
CASARGSQETQYF
TGTGCCAGCGCCCGGGGATCCCAAGAGACCCAGTACTTC
>TRBV28|TRBJ2-7|few|-
CASEGIRYEQYF
TGTGCCAGCGAGGGGATTCGCTACGAGCAGTACTTC
>TRBV12-3/TRBV12-4|TRBJ1-1|-|-
CASSGPPPPFF
TGTGCCAGCAGTGGGCCTCCTCCACCTTTCTTT
>TRBV11-2|TRBJ2-4|-|TRBD1
CASSLVTGQGPKNIQYF
TGTGCCAGCAGCTTAGTTACGGGACAGGGTCCCAAAAACATTCAGTACTTC
>TRBV7-2|TRBJ2-7|few|-
CASSPERLREQYF
TGTGCCAGCAGCCCGGAACGCCTTCGCGAGCAGTACTTC
>TRBV28|TRBJ2-7|-|-
CASSSLMPTQYF
TGTGCCAGCAGTTCTCTGATGCCAACCCAGTACTTC
>TRBV3-1|TRBJ2-5|-|-
CASSQVGLSETQYF
TGTGCCAGCAGCCAAGTTGGTTTGAGTGAGACCCAGTACTTC
>TRBV4-1|TRBJ2-1|-|TRBD2
CASSLTSGSWDEQFF
TGCGCCAGCAGCCTTACTAGCGGGAGTTGGGATGAGCAGTTCTTC
>TRBV7-2|TRBJ2-3|-|-
CASSPMTGADTQYF
TGTGCCAGCAGCCCCATGACCGGGGCAGATACGCAGTATTTT
>TRBV29-1|TRBJ1-2|many|-
CSVEGANGYTF
TGCAGCGTTGAGGGGGCGAATGGCTACACCTTC
>TRBV2|TRBJ2-3|few|-
CASSEASRPSQYF
TGTGCCAGCAGTGAAGCCAGTCGCCCTTCGCAGTATTTT
>TRBV3-1|TRBJ2-7|-|-
CASSGTLKGVDNEQYF
TGTGCCAGCAGCGGTACACTGAAAGGGGTAGACAACGAGCAGTACTTC
>TRBV5-1|TRBJ2-1|-|TRBD2
CASSVSSGSSYNEQFF
TGCGCCAGCAGCGTCTCTAGCGGGAGCTCCTACAATGAGCAGTTCTTC
>TRBV18|TRBJ2-5|-|TRBD2
CASSPTLLAVQETQYF
TGTGCCAGCTCACCTACCTTACTAGCGGTACAAGAGACCCAGTACTTC
>TRBV7-9|TRBJ2-3|-|-
CASSPSGWVAAPGDTQYF
TGTGCCAGCAGCCCCTCGGGGTGGGTAGCGGCCCCTGGGGATACGCAGTATTTT
>TRBV4-1|TRBJ2-7|once|TRBD2
CASSLSGTSYNEQYF
TGCGCCAGCAGCCTGAGCGGGACCTCCTACAATGAGCAGTACTTC
>TRBV28|TRBJ2-5|-|-
CASSPHGSHNNEQYF
TGTGCCAGCAGTCCTCACGGGAGCCATAACAATGAGCAGTACTTC
>TRBV9|TRBJ2-5|-|-
CASSVSHGETQYF
TGTGCCAGCAGCGTAAGCCATGGAGAGACCCAGTACTTC
>TRBV11-2|TRBJ2-3|-|-
CASSLELATDTQYF
TGTGCCAGCAGCTTAGAACTAGCTACCGATACGCAGTATTTT
>TRBV6-5|TRBJ1-4|-|-
CASSYQMASPTNEKLFF
TGTGCCAGCAGTTATCAAATGGCTTCTCCAACTAATGAAAAACTGTTTTTT
>TRBV20-1|TRBJ2-1|-|-
CSAREGGSYNEQFF
TGCAGTGCTAGAGAGGGGGGCTCCTACAATGAGCAGTTCTTC
>TRBV7-2|TRBJ1-5|-|-
CASSSANSYSNQPQHF
TGTGCCAGCAGCTCAGCGAATAGTTATAGCAATCAGCCCCAGCATTTT
>TRBV7-2|TRBJ2-7|many|-
CASSLELGNYEQYF
TGTGCCAGCAGCTTAGAGTTGGGTAACTACGAGCAGTACTTC
>TRBV10-3|TRBJ2-7|-|-
CAIRQGLDEQYF
TGTGCCATCAGACAGGGTCTGGACGAGCAGTACTTC
>TRBV18|TRBJ2-5|-|-
CASSAQQGETQYF
TGTGCCAGCTCCGCTCAGCAAGGAGAGACCCAGTACTTC
>TRBV2|TRBJ2-7|-|-
CASRADSSEQYF
TGTGCCAGCAGAGCGGACAGTTCCGAGCAGTACTTC
>TRBV5-1|TRBJ2-1|few|TRBD2
CASSLPTSGSLYNEQFF
TGCGCCAGCAGCTTGCCGACTAGCGGGAGTTTGTACAATGAGCAGTTCTTC
>TRBV25-1|TRBJ2-7|-|-
CASSDTGTTPYEQYF
TGTGCCAGCAGTGACACCGGGACAACACCCTACGAGCAGTACTTC
>TRBV18|TRBJ2-7|few|TRBD1
CASSPSLGTGSHEQYF
TGTGCCAGCTCACCATCCCTCGGGACAGGCTCCCACGAGCAGTACTTC
>TRBV29-1|TRBJ2-5|few|-
CSCYCDTQETQYF
TGCAGTTGTTATTGTGACACCCAAGAGACCCAGTACTTC
>TRBV6-2/TRBV6-3|TRBJ2-1|-|TRBD1
CASSTGTGGGEQFF
TGTGCCAGCAGTACCGGGACAGGGGGCGGTGAGCAGTTCTTC